The 18 T cell receptor beta chains given below trace back to one sample, sequenced in a study of identifying expanded T cells in peripheral blood. Data came from immunoSEQ multiplex PCR; TCRdb stores just in-frame clones and leaves some out. The sample has roughly 96,000 clones, 88% seen once. Sequencing input: blood. Source of these receptors: a person aged 18 to 75 in good health.

The CDR3 sequence is CAISVQGNEQFF. The CDR3 DNA sequence: TGTGCCATCAGTGTGCAGGGGAATGAGCAGTTCTTC. The chain recombines TRBV10-3 with TRBJ2-1; tentatively, D is TRBD1 (6 bases). CDR1 is ENHRY and CDR2 is SYGVKD in the germline V gene. The CDR3 has 12 amino acids. V lost 4 bases, J lost 7 bases, and 8 bases lay in between.

The CDR3 here is CASSLGGINEQFF. The CDR3 DNA reads as TGCGCCAGCAGCTTGGGGGGAATCAATGAGCAGTTCTTC. The chain links TRBV5-1 to TRBJ2-1; no clear D. Between the trimmed V and J ends, which lost 0 bases and 6 bases, there was a span of 7 bases. Germline values: CDR1 SGHRS, CDR2 YFSETQ. The CDR3 extends over 13 amino acids.

The V and J genes are TRBV30 and TRBJ2-7, with a tentative D call TRBD1 (6 bases). V lost 4 bases, J lost 3 bases, and 10 bases lay in between. This CDR3 comprises 12 residues. The germline V gene encodes CDR1 GTSNPN and CDR2 SVGIG (reference sequence). Here the CDR3 reads CAWTGQNYEQYF. CDR3 sequence (DNA): TGTGCCTGGACCGGACAGAACTACGAGCAGTACTTC.

The chain employs TRBV18 and TRBJ2-7; D is unclear. CDR1 KGHSH and CDR2 LQKENI come from the germline V gene. The CDR3 runs 13 residues. V lost 1 base to trimming and J lost 6 bases, with 10 bases between them. The DNA for the CDR3 is TGTGCCAGCTCACCACTATCGGACGGCGAGCAGTACTTC. Amino acid sequence: CASSPLSDGEQYF.

This chain links TRBV28 with TRBJ2-6, with 7 bases identical to TRBD1. Germline-derived CDR1 and CDR2 are MDHEN and SYDVKM. V shed 5 bases, J shed 1 base, and the junction held 11 bases outside the gene matches. CDR3 size: 18 residues. Here the CDR3 DNA reads TGTGCCAGCAGTGCACCGGGACAGCTCATATCTGGGGCCAACGTCCTGACTTTC. Translated: CASSAPGQLISGANVLTF.

The genes are TRBV5-1 and TRBJ2-5; TRBD1 aligns across 7 bases. The V segment lost 4 bases and the J segment 2 bases; nucleotides outside the gene matches: 8. There are 15 residues in the CDR3. Germline lookup yields CDR1 SGHRS and CDR2 YFSETQ. The CDR3 nucleotides read TGCGCCAGCAGCCGGACCGACAGGGCGCAAGAGACCCAGTACTTC. Translated, it gives CASSRTDRAQETQYF.

The J gene is TRBJ2-1, the V gene TRBV5-1; D is tentatively TRBD1 or TRBD2 (5 bases each). Between the trimmed V and J ends, which lost 3 bases and 1 base, there was a span of 17 bases. There are 17 residues in the CDR3. CDR1 and CDR2 from the germline V gene are SGHRS and YFSETQ. CDR3 sequence reads: CASSSGTVSSSYNEQFF. As DNA, the CDR3 is TGCGCCAGCAGCTCGGGGACCGTCTCTTCTTCCTACAATGAGCAGTTCTTC.

This chain links TRBV5-1 with TRBJ2-2, with a weak D call TRBD1 (6 bases). V dropped 5 bases and J dropped 1 base, with 15 bases sitting between them. The CDR3 totals 16 residues. Germline values: CDR1 SGHRS, CDR2 YFSETQ. The CDR3 loop is CASSPRTGRNTGELFF. The CDR3 DNA reads TGCGCCAGCAGTCCACGAACAGGGAGGAACACCGGGGAGCTGTTTTTT.

The chain recombines TRBV5-1 with TRBJ1-5; D is possibly TRBD1 (5 bases). The germline CDR1 and CDR2 sequences are SGHRS and YFSETQ. V lost 0 bases to trimming and J lost 6 bases, with 13 bases between them. The CDR3 covers 15 residues. The CDR3 protein is CASSLDGGRAQPQHF. The CDR3 coding sequence is TGCGCCAGCAGCTTGGATGGGGGACGGGCTCAGCCCCAGCATTTT.

Details on this clone: A read error may account for a junction end that differs from germline. The rearrangement joins TRBV11-2 to TRBJ1-3; TRBD1 matches 7 bases. The CDR3 spans 18 residues. Per germline, CDR1 SGHAT and CDR2 FQNNGV. The CDR3 here is CASSLDPTGLVSGNTIYF. DNA of the CDR3: TGTGCCAGCAGCCTAGACCCGACAGGGTTAGTCTCTGGAAACACCATATATTTT.

This rearrangement joins TRBV5-1 to TRBJ2-1, with D possibly TRBD2 on 6 matching bases. Germline V lookup: CDR1 SGHRS, CDR2 YFSETQ. Trimming stripped 4 bases from V and 5 bases from J, with 13 bases between. The CDR3 is 14 residues long. CDR3 residues: CASSRDFQNNEQFF. Here the CDR3 DNA reads TGCGCCAGCAGCCGGGACTTCCAAAACAATGAGCAGTTCTTC.

The chain carries TRBV29-1 and TRBJ2-5; D not certain. V was cut by 4 bases and J by 4 bases, with 10 bases left in between. In germline, CDR1 is SQVTM, CDR2 ANQGSEA. The length of the CDR3 is 12 residues. CDR3 protein: CSVGNPGETQYF. The CDR3 DNA is TGCAGCGTTGGAAATCCAGGAGAGACCCAGTACTTC.

The rearrangement joins TRBV11-2 to TRBJ2-5, with D possibly matching TRBD1 (5 bases). The germline V gene has CDR1 SGHAT and CDR2 FQNNGV. Trimming stripped 5 bases from V and 1 base from J, with 14 bases between. CDR3 length: 15 residues. CDR3 sequence: CASSLGVRIQETQYF. CDR3 sequence (DNA): TGTGCCAGCAGCCTAGGGGTCCGGATCCAAGAGACCCAGTACTTC.

This chain uses TRBV19 with TRBJ2-7; the D gene is possibly TRBD2 (5 bases). The V and J ends lost 5 bases and 0 bases respectively, with 14 bases between them. The CDR3 runs 15 residues. Germline V CDR1 and CDR2: LNHDA, SQIVND (reference sequence). In DNA, the CDR3 is TGTGCCAGTAGTGAGTCCAGCGGCTCCTCCTACGAGCAGTACTTC. It codes for CASSESSGSSYEQYF.

V is TRBV15 and J is TRBJ1-5; 7 bases map to TRBD1. CDR3 length: 15 residues. Germline CDR1 reads LNHNV; CDR2 reads YYDKDF (reference sequence). The trim removed 3 bases at V and 2 bases at J, leaving 4 bases unmatched. The CDR3 DNA reads as TGTGCCACCAGCAGGGAAACAGGGGGCAATCAGCCCCAGCATTTT. Translating it yields CATSRETGGNQPQHF.

The rearrangement uses TRBV19 and TRBJ1-2; TRBD1 matches 7 bases. This CDR3 region has 13 residues. Germline V gene lookup returns CDR1 LNHDA and CDR2 SQIVND (reference sequence). The V and J ends lost 8 bases and 5 bases, in that order; junction bases with no gene match: 8. CDR3 residues: CASQNRGPYGYTF. The CDR3 DNA reads as TGTGCCAGTCAAAACAGGGGACCTTATGGCTACACCTTC.

The chain combines TRBV25-1 with TRBJ1-4; TRBD1 matches at 9 bases. The V and J ends lost 5 bases and 7 bases, in that order; junction bases with no gene match: 11. Germline V lookup: CDR1 MGHDK, CDR2 SYGVNS. The CDR3 is made up of 16 amino acids. The CDR3 loop is CASSQLTGGWGEKLFF. CDR3 coding DNA: TGTGCCAGCAGTCAACTCACAGGGGGCTGGGGTGAAAAACTGTTTTTT.

This clone occurred once. The J gene is TRBJ1-1, the V gene TRBV9; D might be TRBD1 (5 bases). Trimming took off 2 bases at V and 4 bases at J, with 21 bases between the two ends. Germline V CDR1 and CDR2: SGDLS, YYNGEE. The CDR3 consists of 17 residues. The CDR3 loop is CASSVTKDTGPSTEAFF. As DNA, the CDR3 is TGTGCCAGCAGCGTCACCAAGGACACGGGGCCCTCCACTGAAGCTTTCTTT.